This T cell receptor (beta chain) was identified during a study of cytomegalovirus exposure and HLA in healthy donors. Whole-study findings and limits: V segments that were indistinguishable, TRBV6-2 and TRBV6-3 among them, were omitted from analysis. In a later analysis, productive TCRs from donors in an Asian-associated ancestry cluster reportedly carried fewer N-insertions than the cohort mean.

The PCR made use of 60 Vbeta and 13 Jbeta primers. Sequencing was performed with immunoSEQ multiplex PCR; in TCRdb, only in-frame clones are kept and a portion is missing. The sample has approximately 170,000 clones; roughly three quarters are singletons. Germline values: CDR1 SQVTM, CDR2 ANQGSEA. This CDR3 is built from 14 residues. Between the trimmed V and J ends, which lost 5 bases and 1 base, there was a span of 14 bases. Concerning this clone itself: The antigen is not known.

The rearrangement joins TRBV29-1 to TRBJ1-1; tentatively, D is TRBD1 (5 bases). The sequence was obtained from a woman aged 50 to 60 in good health and CMV-seronegative. The sequencing sample was made of PBMCs. CDR3 nucleotides: TGCAGCGTTTACTCAGGGATTGGGAACACTGAAGCTTTCTTT. It encodes CSVYSGIGNTEAFF.